This T cell receptor beta chain is drawn from a study of T cell clonotyping in hematopoietic cell transplantation. Libraries were prepared by immunoSEQ multiplex PCR; TCRdb keeps only in-frame clonotypes and omits some of them. The table includes about 50,000 clones, more than 75% detected once. As concerns this clone: Its cognate antigen is unknown.

Study-wide findings and caveats: After transplant, recipient diversity fell while pathologically expanded clonotypes grew through day 180.

Sample time point: recipient sample about 28 days before transplant, after cytoreduction. The CDR3 covers 15 residues. The rearrangement links TRBV21-1 to TRBJ2-3; the D call in the table, TRBD2, was not verified against the DNA. TRBV21-1 is an annotated pseudogene. The clonotype was recovered from a man in his sixties with biphenotypic leukemia. Some clones in this sample may be carry-over from other donors' samples. Specimen: peripheral blood mononuclear cells, collected before stem cell transplant. CDR3 bases: TGTGCCAGGTCCGGGCGGTGGAGGGGCACAGATACGCAGTATTTT. Translation: CARSGRWRGTDTQYF.